The clone carrying this T cell receptor (beta chain) has only one observation. This specimen belongs to a study of blood T cell repertoires in COVID-19. Participants came from roughly 25 US areas, aged roughly 18 to 95 years. Some clones are missing from TCRdb's copy, which holds only in-frame ones; the method was immunoSEQ multiplex PCR. In the table there are about 310,000 clones, approximately 88% of which are singletons. This clonotype was sampled from a woman between 18 and 29 years old who had recovered from COVID-19. Sequenced sample: PBMCs or T cells enriched from blood (not recorded which).

Here the CDR3 reads CASSPPDTVNYGYTF. The DNA of the CDR3 is TGTGCCAGCTCACCACCGGACACCGTTAACTATGGCTACACCTTC. The gene calls are TRBV18 and TRBJ1-2, with D maybe TRBD1 (5 bases). CDR1 and CDR2 (germline): KGHSH, LQKENI. The V and J ends lost 0 bases and 1 base respectively, with 9 bases between them. This CDR3 spans 15 amino acids. Looking up the rest from reference TRBV18 and TRBJ1-2 gives the full variable domain: NAGVMQNPRHLVRRRGQEARLRCSPMKGHSHVYWYRQLPEEGLKFMVYLQKENIIDESGMPKERFSAEFPKEGPSILRIQQVVRGDSAAYFCASSPPDTVNYGYTFGSGTRLTVV.